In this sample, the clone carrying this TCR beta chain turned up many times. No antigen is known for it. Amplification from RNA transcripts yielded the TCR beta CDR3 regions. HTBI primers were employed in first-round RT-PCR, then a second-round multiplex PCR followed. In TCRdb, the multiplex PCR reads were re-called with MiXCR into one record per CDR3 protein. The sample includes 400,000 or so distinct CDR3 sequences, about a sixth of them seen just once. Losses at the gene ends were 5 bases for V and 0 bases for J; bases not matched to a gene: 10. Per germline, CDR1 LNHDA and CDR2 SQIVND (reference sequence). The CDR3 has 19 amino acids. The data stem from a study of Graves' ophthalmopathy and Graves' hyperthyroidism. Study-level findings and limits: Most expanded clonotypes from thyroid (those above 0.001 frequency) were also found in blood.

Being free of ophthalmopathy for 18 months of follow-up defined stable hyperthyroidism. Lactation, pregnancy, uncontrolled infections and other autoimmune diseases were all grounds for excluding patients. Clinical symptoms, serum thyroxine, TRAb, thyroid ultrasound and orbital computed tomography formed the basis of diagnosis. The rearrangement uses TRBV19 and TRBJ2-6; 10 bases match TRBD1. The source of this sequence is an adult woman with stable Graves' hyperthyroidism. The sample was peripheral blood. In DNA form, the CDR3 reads TGTGCCAGTAGTTTACTCAGGGACAGGGGTCCCTCTGGGGCCAACGTCCTGACTTTC. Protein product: CASSLLRDRGPSGANVLTF. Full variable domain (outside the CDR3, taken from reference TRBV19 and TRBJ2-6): DGGITQSPKYLFRKEGQNVTLSCEQNLNHDAMYWYRQDPGQGLRLIYYSQIVNDFQKGDIAEGYSVSREKKESFPLTVTSAQKNPTAFYLCASSLLRDRGPSGANVLTFGAGSRLTVL.